Reported below is one TCR beta chain. This entry belongs to a study of blood T cells in healthy people across ages. A second about 6 to 12 cycle PCR used barcoded and J-beta primers. A single record per CDR3 protein comes from TCRdb applying MiXCR to the 5' RACE reads. Of roughly 800,000 distinct CDR3 sequences listed, 53% are singletons. This CDR3 contains 12 residues. V shed 6 bases and J 8 bases; nucleotides not matched to a gene: 4. Sequenced: blood. The receptor was derived from a man of 80 years or more in good health. The V and J genes are TRBV12-3 or TRBV12-4 and TRBJ2-4; 7 bases are shared with TRBD1. In nucleotides, the CDR3 is TGTGCCAGCAGCTACAGGGGAGACATTCAGTACTTC. This translates into CASSYRGDIQYF.